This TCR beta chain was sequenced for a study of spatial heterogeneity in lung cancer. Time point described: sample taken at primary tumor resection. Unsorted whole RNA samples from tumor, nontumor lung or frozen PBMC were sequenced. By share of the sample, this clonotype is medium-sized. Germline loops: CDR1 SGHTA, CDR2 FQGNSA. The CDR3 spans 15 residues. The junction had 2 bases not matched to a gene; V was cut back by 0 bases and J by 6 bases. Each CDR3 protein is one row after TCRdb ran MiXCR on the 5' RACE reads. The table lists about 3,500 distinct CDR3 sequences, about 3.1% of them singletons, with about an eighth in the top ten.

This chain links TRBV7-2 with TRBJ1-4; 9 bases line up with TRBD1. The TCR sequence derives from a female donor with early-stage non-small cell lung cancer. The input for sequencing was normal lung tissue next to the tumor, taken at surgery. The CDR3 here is CASSLAGQGYEKLFF. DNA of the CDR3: TGTGCCAGCAGCTTAGCGGGACAGGGTTATGAAAAACTGTTTTTT.